This entry describes one TCR beta chain. Antigen specificity is unknown. This record comes from a study of shared clonotypes between healthy human individuals. Study-wide results and caveats: Read depth was anticipated to influence clonotype sharing among donors. The low donor count limited represented genetic and exposure-history diversity.

Assay runs were performed at deep level. In the authors' methods: Filtering differed because ImmunoSEQ produced junction-only sequences that carried no quality scores. TCRdb's table, derived via immunoSEQ multiplex PCR, lists solely in-frame clones and lacks some. The D gene and trimming were derived from the DNA, and the V and J assignments and clone size from that table. The sample includes approximately 2.5 million clones, approximately 93% of them seen just once. This CDR3 is 13 amino acids long. From germline, CDR1 is MNHNY and CDR2 SVGAGI (reference sequence). V gave up 2 bases and J gave up 3 bases, with 6 bases separating them.

The genes are TRBV6-6 and TRBJ2-3; no clear D. The clonotype comes from a young man in good health. Some clones in this sample may be carry-over from other donors' samples. The sample taken for sequencing was naive CD4+ T cells from PBMCs. Subset meaning: CD45RA+ positively selected. CDR3 DNA sequence: TGTGCCAGCAGTTACCGAGAAACAGATACGCAGTATTTT. Its translation is CASSYRETDTQYF.